The entry that follows covers one T cell receptor (beta chain) sequence. The ends lost 2 bases at V and 3 bases at J; junction bases unmatched: 3. The CDR3 is 14 amino acids. Germline CDR1 reads KGHSH; CDR2 reads LQKENI. These data are taken from a study of blood T cell repertoires in COVID-19. Assay: immunoSEQ multiplex PCR; the TCRdb copy retains only in-frame clones and omits some. The sample gives 55,000 to 90,000 clones, 85% of which show up once; approximately 35% is in the top ten. This TCR was sampled from a woman of 80 years or more with active or convalescent COVID-19. The specimen was peripheral blood. The chain recombines TRBV18 with TRBJ1-1, with 7 positions matching TRBD1. CDR3 residues: CASSPGTAYTEAFF. The CDR3 nucleotides are TGTGCCAGCTCACCAGGGACAGCCTACACTGAAGCTTTCTTT.